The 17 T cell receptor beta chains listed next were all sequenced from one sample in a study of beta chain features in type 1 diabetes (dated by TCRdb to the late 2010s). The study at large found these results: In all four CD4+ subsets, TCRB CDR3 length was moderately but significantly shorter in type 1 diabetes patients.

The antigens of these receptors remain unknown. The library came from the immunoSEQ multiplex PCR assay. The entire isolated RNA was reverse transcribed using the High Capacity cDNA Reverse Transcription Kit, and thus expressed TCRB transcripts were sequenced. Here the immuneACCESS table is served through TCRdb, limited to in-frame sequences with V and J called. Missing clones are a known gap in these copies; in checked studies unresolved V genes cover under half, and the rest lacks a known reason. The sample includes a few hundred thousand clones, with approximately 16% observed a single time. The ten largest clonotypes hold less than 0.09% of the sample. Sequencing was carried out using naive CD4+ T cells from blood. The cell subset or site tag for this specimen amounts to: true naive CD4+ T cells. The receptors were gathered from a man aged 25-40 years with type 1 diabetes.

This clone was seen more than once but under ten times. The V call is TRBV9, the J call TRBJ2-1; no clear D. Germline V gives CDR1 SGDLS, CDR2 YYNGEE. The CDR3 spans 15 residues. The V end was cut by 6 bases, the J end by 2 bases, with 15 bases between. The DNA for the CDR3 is TGTGCCAGCACCGGTGGAAGGGCAACCTACAATGAGCAGTTCTTC. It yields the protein CASTGGRATYNEQFF.

CDR3 sequence: CASSISGNTGELFF. The CDR3 nucleotides are TGTGCCAGCAGTATTAGCGGGAACACCGGGGAGCTGTTTTTT. This chain links TRBV27 with TRBJ2-2, with a weak D call TRBD2 (6 bases). The CDR3 loop spans 14 amino acids. V lost 5 bases and J lost 1, with 8 bases in between. The germline CDR1 and CDR2 sequences are MNHEY and SMNVEV (reference sequence).

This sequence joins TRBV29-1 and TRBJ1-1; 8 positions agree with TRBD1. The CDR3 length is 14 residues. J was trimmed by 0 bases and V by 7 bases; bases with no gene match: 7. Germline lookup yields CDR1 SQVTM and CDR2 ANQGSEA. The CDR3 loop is CSDATGEVNTEAFF. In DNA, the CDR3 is TGCAGCGATGCGACAGGGGAGGTGAACACTGAAGCTTTCTTT.

The CDR3 region has the DNA TGTGCCAGCAGCTCCCTTCGTGACGGCACTTCGGCGTGGACCCAGTACTTC. It encodes CASSSLRDGTSAWTQYF. This rearrangement joins TRBV11-2 to TRBJ2-5; D gene ambiguous. The length of the CDR3 is 17 residues. The germline V gene encodes CDR1 SGHAT and CDR2 FQNNGV. V was cut by 4 bases and J by 7 bases, with 25 bases left in between.

CDR3 protein: CASSLSGTSGSYEQFF. The CDR3, as DNA: TGTGCCAGCAGTCTTTCCGGGACTAGCGGGAGCTATGAGCAGTTCTTC. The rearrangement joins TRBV28 to TRBJ2-1, with TRBD2 matching over 14 bases. In germline, CDR1 is MDHEN, CDR2 SYDVKM. The length of the CDR3 is 16 residues. J gave up 8 bases and V 5 bases, and 8 bases lay outside the gene matches.

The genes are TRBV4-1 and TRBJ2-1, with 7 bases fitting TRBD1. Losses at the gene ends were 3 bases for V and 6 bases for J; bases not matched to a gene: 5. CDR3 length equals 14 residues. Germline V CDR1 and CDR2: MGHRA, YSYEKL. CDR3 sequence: CASSHTAGGNEQFF. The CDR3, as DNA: TGCGCCAGCAGCCACACCGCAGGGGGCAATGAGCAGTTCTTC.

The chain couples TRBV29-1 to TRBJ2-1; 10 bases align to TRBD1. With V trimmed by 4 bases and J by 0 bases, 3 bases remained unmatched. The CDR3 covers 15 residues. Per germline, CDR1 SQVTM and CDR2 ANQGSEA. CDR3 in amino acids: CSVGQGAGSYNEQFF. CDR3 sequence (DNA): TGCAGCGTTGGACAGGGGGCGGGCTCCTACAATGAGCAGTTCTTC.

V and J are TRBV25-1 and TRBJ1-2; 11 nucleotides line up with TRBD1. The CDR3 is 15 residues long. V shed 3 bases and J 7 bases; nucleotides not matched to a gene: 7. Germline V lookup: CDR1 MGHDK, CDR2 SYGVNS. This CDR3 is CASSDPGQGVLGYTF. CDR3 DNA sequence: TGTGCCAGCAGTGACCCGGGACAGGGGGTGCTTGGCTACACCTTC.

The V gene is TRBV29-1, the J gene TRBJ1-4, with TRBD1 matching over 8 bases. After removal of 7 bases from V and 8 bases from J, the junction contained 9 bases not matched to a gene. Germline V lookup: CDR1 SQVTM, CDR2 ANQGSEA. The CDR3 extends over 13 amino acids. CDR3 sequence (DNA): TGCAGCGGGGGCAGGGGGCCCGAGGAAAAACTGTTTTTT. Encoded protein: CSGGRGPEEKLFF.

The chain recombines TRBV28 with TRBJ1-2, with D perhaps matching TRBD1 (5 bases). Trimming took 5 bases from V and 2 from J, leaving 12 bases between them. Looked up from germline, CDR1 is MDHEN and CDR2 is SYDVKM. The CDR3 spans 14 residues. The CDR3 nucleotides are TGTGCCAGCAGTCCCGGGACGGGGAACTATGGCTACACCTTC. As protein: CASSPGTGNYGYTF.

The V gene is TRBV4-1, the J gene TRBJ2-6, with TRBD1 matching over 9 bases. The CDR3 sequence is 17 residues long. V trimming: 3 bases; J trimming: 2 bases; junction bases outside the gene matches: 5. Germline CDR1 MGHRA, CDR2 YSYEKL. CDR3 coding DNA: TGCGCCAGCAGCCACGGACAGGGGTATACTGGGGCCAACGTCCTGACTTTC. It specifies CASSHGQGYTGANVLTF.

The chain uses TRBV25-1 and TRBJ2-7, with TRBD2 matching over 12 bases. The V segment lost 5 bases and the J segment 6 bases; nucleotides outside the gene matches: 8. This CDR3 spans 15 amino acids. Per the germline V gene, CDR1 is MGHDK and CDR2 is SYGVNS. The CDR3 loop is CASSIPGLAGLEQYF. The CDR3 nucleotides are TGTGCCAGCAGTATACCGGGACTAGCGGGCCTCGAGCAGTACTTC.

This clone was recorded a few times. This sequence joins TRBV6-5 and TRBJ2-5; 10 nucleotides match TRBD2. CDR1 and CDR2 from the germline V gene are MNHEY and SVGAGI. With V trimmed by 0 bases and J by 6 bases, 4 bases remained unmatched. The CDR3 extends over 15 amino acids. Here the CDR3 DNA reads TGTGCCAGCAGTTACTCAGCTAGCGGGAGACAGACCCAGTACTTC. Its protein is CASSYSASGRQTQYF.

CDR3 residues: CASSLRTSGSLETQYF. The CDR3 DNA is TGCGCCAGCAGCTTACGGACTAGCGGGAGTCTGGAGACCCAGTACTTC. The genes are TRBV5-1 and TRBJ2-5, with 13 bases fitting TRBD2. Trimming took 2 bases from V and 5 from J; bases not matched to a gene: 6. CDR3 size: 16 residues. Germline-derived CDR1 and CDR2 are SGHRS and YFSETQ.

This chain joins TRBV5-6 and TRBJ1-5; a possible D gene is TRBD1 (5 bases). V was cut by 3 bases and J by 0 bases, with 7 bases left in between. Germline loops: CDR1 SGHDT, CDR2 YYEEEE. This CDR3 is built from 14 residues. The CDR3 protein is CASSWGDSNQPQHF. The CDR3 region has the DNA TGTGCCAGCAGCTGGGGGGATAGCAATCAGCCCCAGCATTTT.

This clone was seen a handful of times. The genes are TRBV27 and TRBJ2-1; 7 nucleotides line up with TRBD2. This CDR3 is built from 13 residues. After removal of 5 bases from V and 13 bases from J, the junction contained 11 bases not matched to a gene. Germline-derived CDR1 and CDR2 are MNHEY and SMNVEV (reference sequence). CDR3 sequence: CASSQFRGSSQFF. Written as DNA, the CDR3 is TGTGCCAGCAGTCAGTTCCGCGGGAGTTCCCAGTTCTTC.

This chain's CDR3 is CASWGDLGDTQYF. The CDR3, as DNA: TGTGCCAGCTGGGGAGACTTAGGGGACACGCAGTATTTT. The chain is built from TRBV6-5 and TRBJ2-3; either TRBD1 or TRBD2 may supply D (5 bases each). V was pared by 8 bases and J by 9 bases, with 18 bases between. Germline values: CDR1 MNHEY, CDR2 SVGAGI. The CDR3 spans 13 residues.